One and the same sample provided the 27 T cell receptor beta chains below, sequenced in a study of shared clonotypes between healthy human individuals. Data came from immunoSEQ multiplex PCR; TCRdb stores just in-frame clones and leaves some out. In the table there are about 1 million clones, under 80% of which are singletons. Source material: memory CD4+ T cells sorted from blood. The subset here: CD45RA-negative fraction. The receptors here all came from a man younger than 30 in good health.

Here the CDR3 DNA reads TGCGCCAGCAGCCAGGACAGGGGGTTGAACACTGAAGCTTTCTTT. It is translated as CASSQDRGLNTEAFF. V is TRBV5-1 and J is TRBJ1-1; TRBD1 matches at 10 bases. The CDR3 spans 15 residues. J lost 0 bases, V lost 4 bases, and 3 bases had no gene match. Germline CDR1 and CDR2: SGHRS and YFSETQ.

J is TRBJ1-5 and V is TRBV10-2, with TRBD1 matching over 9 bases. Germline-derived CDR1 and CDR2 are WSHSY and SAAADI. CDR3 size: 16 residues. J lost 3 bases, V lost 2 bases, and 5 bases had no gene match. The CDR3 is CASSEAGTGLNQPQHF. The CDR3 nucleotides read TGCGCCAGCAGTGAGGCCGGGACAGGGCTCAATCAGCCCCAGCATTTT.

This chain joins TRBV10-3 and TRBJ1-2, with 8 bases matching TRBD1. The V gene's germline CDR1 is ENHRY and CDR2 SYGVKD. V shed 8 bases, J shed 7 bases, and the junction held 9 bases outside the gene matches. This CDR3 region has 13 residues. CDR3 region: CAIGEDRAAGYTF. The CDR3 nucleotides read TGTGCCATCGGGGAGGACAGGGCTGCTGGCTACACCTTC.

This chain uses TRBV30 with TRBJ1-3, with no clear D. The CDR3 runs to 14 residues. Looked up from germline, CDR1 is GTSNPN and CDR2 is SVGIG (reference sequence). Trimming left V 0 bases short and J 1 base short, with 7 bases between. The CDR3 is CAWSVGFSGNTIYF. CDR3 bases: TGTGCCTGGAGTGTTGGGTTTTCTGGAAACACCATATATTTT.

In this sample, this clone turned up a few times. The V call is TRBV7-9, the J call TRBJ2-5, with a possible D match to TRBD1 (6 bases). V was pared by 6 bases and J by 0 bases, with 11 bases between. The CDR3 runs to 14 residues. CDR1 and CDR2 from the germline V gene are SEHNR and FQNEAQ (reference sequence). The CDR3 region has the DNA TGTGCCAGCAGTAACACAGGGCACCAAGAGACCCAGTACTTC. This sequence encodes CASSNTGHQETQYF.

V usage is TRBV2 and J usage is TRBJ2-7; 7 bases are shared with TRBD1. V trimming: 3 bases; J trimming: 5 bases; junction bases outside the gene matches: 4. The CDR3 runs to 13 residues. Germline V gene lookup returns CDR1 SNHLY and CDR2 FYNNEI. The CDR3 is CASSEPQGDEQYF. The CDR3 DNA follows: TGTGCCAGCAGTGAGCCGCAGGGGGACGAGCAGTACTTC.

The chain links TRBV28 to TRBJ2-7; no definite D call. CDR1 and CDR2 from the germline V gene are MDHEN and SYDVKM. The CDR3 runs to 11 residues. V lost 7 bases and J lost 4, with 8 bases in between. CDR3 DNA: TGTGCCAGCACCGGTCTTTACGAGCAGTACTTC. Translating it yields CASTGLYEQYF.

J is TRBJ2-3 and V is TRBV18; 11 bases match TRBD2. V lost 2 bases to trimming and J lost 9 bases; unmatched junction nucleotides: 16. Germline CDR1 is KGHSH and CDR2 is LQKENI. This CDR3 is built from 18 residues. The CDR3 protein is CASSPGTSGSLSFKTQYF. The CDR3 DNA follows: TGTGCCAGCTCACCAGGGACTAGCGGTTCCTTAAGCTTCAAAACGCAGTATTTT.

This sequence joins TRBV25-1 and TRBJ1-3; tentative D call: TRBD1 (5 bases). Germline CDR1 is MGHDK and CDR2 is SYGVNS. V was clipped by 7 bases and J by 0 bases, with 7 bases between them. The CDR3 runs to 13 residues. This chain's CDR3 is CASIGVSGNTIYF. CDR3 DNA sequence: TGTGCCAGCATAGGGGTCTCTGGAAACACCATATATTTT.

The CDR3 DNA sequence: TGTGCCAGCAGCACCGACACGGGGGATGGCTACACCTTC. Its protein product is CASSTDTGDGYTF. The chain is built from TRBV7-2 and TRBJ1-2; tentatively, D is TRBD1 (5 bases). The germline V and J ends were trimmed by 5 bases and 6 bases, with 13 bases remaining between them. The CDR3 is made up of 13 amino acids. From germline, CDR1 is SGHTA and CDR2 FQGNSA. The full variable domain, its missing parts supplied by reference TRBV7-2 and TRBJ1-2, is GAGVSQSPSNKVTEKGKDVELRCDPISGHTALYWYRQSLGQGLEFLIYFQGNSAPDKSGLPSDRFSAERTGGSVSTLTIQRTQQEDSAVYLCASSTDTGDGYTFGSGTRLTVV.

CDR3 DNA sequence: TGTGCCAGCAGCCGCGTAGCGGGACTATACAATGAGCAGTTCTTC. Its protein product is CASSRVAGLYNEQFF. The chain has TRBV5-6 and TRBJ2-1; 8 bases match TRBD2. Trimming at V came to 4 bases and at J to 4 bases, leaving 7 bases not matched to a gene. The CDR3 spans 15 residues. Germline CDR1 is SGHDT and CDR2 is YYEEEE.

V is TRBV28 and J is TRBJ2-5, with 9 bases matching TRBD1. Trimming took 4 bases from V and 3 from J; bases not matched to a gene: 6. This CDR3 contains 15 residues. CDR1 is MDHEN, CDR2 SYDVKM, per germline. The CDR3 DNA sequence: TGTGCCAGCAGTTGGGCGGACAGGGGTAAAGAGACCCAGTACTTC. Translating gives CASSWADRGKETQYF. The variable domain in full, completed from reference TRBV28 and TRBJ2-5, reads DVKVTQSSRYLVKRTGEKVFLECVQDMDHENMFWYRQDPGLGLRLIYFSYDVKMKEKGDIPEGYSVSREKKERFSLILESASTNQTSMYLCASSWADRGKETQYFGPGTRLLVL.

The rearrangement joins TRBV7-9 to TRBJ2-1; D is possibly TRBD1 or TRBD2 (6 bases each). Trimming pared 5 bases from V and 0 bases from J, leaving 14 bases between. The CDR3 contains 16 residues. CDR1 SEHNR and CDR2 FQNEAQ come from the germline V gene (reference sequence). CDR3 protein: CASSNRDWSSYNEQFF. In nucleotides, the CDR3 is TGTGCCAGCAGCAACAGGGACTGGAGCTCCTACAATGAGCAGTTCTTC.

The genes are TRBV5-1 and TRBJ1-1; possible D gene TRBD1, 6 bases. There are 14 residues in the CDR3. CDR1 is SGHRS and CDR2 is YFSETQ in the germline V gene. V lost 4 bases and J 10 bases, leaving 20 bases between the germline ends. CDR3 nucleotide sequence: TGCGCCAGCAGCCCCCCCGGGACAAAGGGGAGAGCTTTCTTT. This sequence encodes CASSPPGTKGRAFF.

This sequence joins TRBV10-1 and TRBJ2-7; 8 bases fit TRBD2. Germline V gene sequence: CDR1 WNHNN, CDR2 SYGVQD (reference sequence). The CDR3 extends over 16 amino acids. V was pared by 6 bases and J by 0 bases, with 10 bases of the junction left unmatched. CDR3 protein: CASRLAGGSSSYEQYF. CDR3 DNA sequence: TGCGCCAGCAGACTGGCGGGGGGCTCCAGCTCCTACGAGCAGTACTTC.

V and J are TRBV7-9 and TRBJ2-3; the D gene is possibly TRBD1 (6 bases). Trimming stripped 6 bases from V and 0 bases from J, with 16 bases between. CDR3 length: 16 amino acids. CDR1 is SEHNR, CDR2 FQNEAQ, per germline (reference sequence). CDR3 sequence: CASRDLSTGSTDTQYF. Here the CDR3 DNA reads TGTGCCAGCAGGGACCTTTCCACAGGGAGCACAGATACGCAGTATTTT.

The rearrangement links TRBV10-3 to TRBJ2-1; tentatively, D is TRBD1 (6 bases). V lost 0 bases and J lost 8, with 14 bases in between. Germline values: CDR1 ENHRY, CDR2 SYGVKD. There are 15 residues in the CDR3. CDR3 protein: CAISESPGAGDEQFF. The DNA for the CDR3 is TGTGCCATCAGTGAGTCGCCAGGGGCAGGGGATGAGCAGTTCTTC.

V gene TRBV9 combines with J gene TRBJ1-1, with D unclear. Trimming stripped 3 bases from V and 5 bases from J, with 14 bases between. Germline CDR1 and CDR2: SGDLS and YYNGEE. The CDR3 extends over 14 amino acids. The CDR3 protein is CASSADLSFTEAFF. In DNA, the CDR3 is TGTGCCAGCAGCGCGGACCTTTCCTTTACTGAAGCTTTCTTT.

The genes are TRBV7-2 and TRBJ2-5; D is unresolved. Deletions cut 5 bases from V and 0 bases from J, with 7 bases between. Germline V gives CDR1 SGHTA, CDR2 FQGNSA. The length of the CDR3 is 13 residues. CDR3 protein: CASSRMDQETQYF. Here the CDR3 DNA reads TGTGCCAGCAGCCGTATGGACCAAGAGACCCAGTACTTC.

This chain links TRBV4-1 with TRBJ2-7; 9 bases line up with TRBD2. CDR1 is MGHRA and CDR2 is YSYEKL in the germline V gene. The CDR3 consists of 17 residues. Trimming cost V 1 base and J 3 bases; bases outside gene matches: 10. CDR3 sequence (DNA): TGCGCCAGCAGCCAAGCGGGCGGGGGGGTAGGTTTCTACGAGCAGTACTTC. It codes for CASSQAGGGVGFYEQYF.

This clone was recorded a few times. The chain couples TRBV7-8 to TRBJ1-1; 7 bases map to TRBD1. With V trimmed by 3 bases and J by 1 base, 8 bases remained unmatched. The CDR3 extends over 16 amino acids. The germline gives CDR1 SGHVS, CDR2 FQNEAQ. CDR3 DNA: TGTGCCAGCAGCTTCCCCTGGACAGGACAGAACACTGAAGCTTTCTTT. This translates into CASSFPWTGQNTEAFF. The full variable domain, rest sourced from reference TRBV7-8 and TRBJ1-1, is GAGVSQSPRYKVAKRGQDVALRCDPISGHVSLFWYQQALGQGPEFLTYFQNEAQLDKSGLPSDRFFAERPEGSVSTLKIQRTQQEDSAVYLCASSFPWTGQNTEAFFGQGTRLTVV.

The J gene is TRBJ2-7, the V gene TRBV5-1, with TRBD2 matching 8 bases. CDR3 length: 14 residues. The V gene end was trimmed by 0 bases and the J gene end by 3 bases; junction bases not matched to a gene: 2. Germline V gives CDR1 SGHRS, CDR2 YFSETQ. DNA for the CDR3: TGCGCCAGCAGCTTGGACGGGAGGGGCTACGAGCAGTACTTC. Its protein is CASSLDGRGYEQYF.

The chain joins TRBV5-1 to TRBJ1-1; D is possibly TRBD1 (5 bases). V gave up 0 bases and J gave up 0 bases, with 9 bases separating them. Germline CDR1 and CDR2: SGHRS and YFSETQ. The CDR3 totals 15 residues. The CDR3 region is CASSLAGGVNTEAFF. The CDR3, as DNA: TGCGCCAGCAGCTTGGCCGGAGGGGTGAACACTGAAGCTTTCTTT.

This chain links TRBV6-1 with TRBJ2-5; tentatively, D is TRBD1 (6 bases). The J call is in doubt because the DNA end fits TRBJ2-7 better. In germline, CDR1 is MNHNS, CDR2 SASEGT. The CDR3 contains 15 residues. CDR3: CASSEVTDSSYEQYF. The CDR3 nucleotides read TGTGCCAGCAGTGAAGTGACGGACAGCTCCTACGAGCAGTACTTC.

The V call is TRBV30, the J call TRBJ1-1; D gene ambiguous. CDR3 length: 13 residues. Trimming took 4 bases from V and 5 from J, leaving 14 bases between them. Germline CDR1 reads GTSNPN; CDR2 reads SVGIG (reference sequence). The CDR3 DNA follows: TGTGCCTGGACACATACTCTGGGGACTGAAGCTTTCTTT. Translated: CAWTHTLGTEAFF.

The V gene is TRBV5-5, the J gene TRBJ2-7; the D is unclear. Germline V lookup: CDR1 SGHKS, CDR2 YYEKEE (reference sequence). The CDR3 is 11 residues long. Trimming cost V 5 bases and J 3 bases, with 6 bases left between them. DNA for the CDR3: TGTGCCAGCAGTCAGTTCTACGAGCAGTACTTC. It translates to CASSQFYEQYF.

The rearrangement links TRBV11-2 to TRBJ2-3; D ambiguous. The germline V gene encodes CDR1 SGHAT and CDR2 FQNNGV. The V end was cut by 5 bases, the J end by 4 bases, with 22 bases between. The CDR3 runs to 17 residues. The CDR3 DNA reads as TGTGCCAGCAGCCGATCCCTGTTTAGTGGGCTGGCAGATACGCAGTATTTT. Translation: CASSRSLFSGLADTQYF.